The T cell receptor beta chain under discussion was sequenced for a study of T cells after yellow fever vaccination. Trimming stripped 2 bases from V and 2 bases from J, with 7 bases between. The CDR3 is 14 residues long. The germline CDR1 and CDR2 sequences are SGDLS and YYNGEE. A process of 5'RACE template switching, which added a universal primer site and UMIs, was used to make TCR cDNA. In TCRdb, the 5' RACE reads were re-called with MiXCR into one record per CDR3 protein. This sample has a few hundred thousand distinct CDR3 sequences, with about 6.6% found just once. Whole-study results and caveats: Subsequent booster samples again held most clones from primary vaccination (96% CD4, 85% to 90% CD8). Contamination of FACS-sorted repertoires by abundant clonotypes from the bulk population could occur.

This clonotype has a handful of counts. The antigen is unknown. This receptor was obtained from a man aged 18 to 30 who received the YFV17D yellow fever vaccine. V gene TRBV9 combines with J gene TRBJ2-2; D ambiguous. The source was PBMCs, collected about 41 days after the first yellow fever vaccination. CDR3 coding DNA: TGTGCCAGCAGCGTCGGATTTAACACCGGGGAGCTGTTTTTT. Translation: CASSVGFNTGELFF. The full variable domain, rest sourced from reference TRBV9 and TRBJ2-2, is DSGVTQTPKHLITATGQRVTLRCSPRSGDLSVYWYQQSLDQGLQFLIQYYNGEERAKGNILERFSAQQFPDLHSELNLSSLELGDSALYFCASSVGFNTGELFFGEGSRLTVL.